The 14 T cell receptor beta chains below come from one sample, sequenced in a study of T cells in Graves' hyperthyroidism and ophthalmopathy. It was RNA transcripts that yielded the amplified TCR beta CDR3 regions. With the HTBI primer set, the TCR CDR3 went through a first round of RT-PCR. One entry per CDR3 protein results from TCRdb running MiXCR on the multiplex PCR reads. The sample carries about 350,000 distinct CDR3 sequences, 11% to 15% recorded once. The specimen sequenced was blood. The receptors were gathered from a woman aged 30 to 39 with Graves' hyperthyroidism.

The V gene is TRBV12-3 or TRBV12-4, the J gene TRBJ2-2, with D perhaps assigned TRBD1 or TRBD2 (5 bases each). The germline V and J ends were trimmed by 5 bases and 7 bases, with 14 bases remaining between them. This CDR3 has 14 residues. The CDR3 DNA follows: TGTGCCAGCAGTCCAGGGAGTCTGGTCGGGGAGCTGTTTTTT. Translation gives CASSPGSLVGELFF.

This clonotype was found many times. The chain uses TRBV28 and TRBJ1-2; tentatively, D is TRBD1 (6 bases). The CDR3 runs 14 residues. V shed 6 bases and J shed 0 bases, with 11 bases lying between them. Germline values: CDR1 MDHEN, CDR2 SYDVKM. The CDR3: CASSRQAPNYGYTF. CDR3 DNA: TGTGCCAGCAGCAGACAGGCACCTAACTATGGCTACACCTTC.

The rearrangement uses TRBV4-2 and TRBJ2-2; 8 bases are shared with TRBD2. Germline V gene sequence: CDR1 LGHNA, CDR2 YNFKEQ. Germline trimming cut 3 bases from V and 3 bases from J; bases unmatched to any gene: 6. This CDR3 comprises 16 residues. CDR3 in amino acids: CASSQTETSDTGELFF. The CDR3 DNA reads as TGTGCCAGCAGCCAGACCGAGACTAGCGACACCGGGGAGCTGTTTTTT.

This clonotype was recorded many times. This sequence joins TRBV11-2 and TRBJ2-7; TRBD2 is a possible D gene (5 bases). Trimming cost V 5 bases and J 1 base, with 15 bases left between them. The CDR3 extends over 15 amino acids. Germline V lookup: CDR1 SGHAT, CDR2 FQNNGV. CDR3 DNA: TGTGCCAGCAGCCCCGACGGGGTTGGGTCCTACGAGCAGTACTTC. Residues: CASSPDGVGSYEQYF.

This clonotype was detected many times. The chain uses TRBV11-3 and TRBJ2-3, with no clear D. Germline V CDR1 and CDR2: SGHNT, YENEEA. V lost 0 bases and J 6 bases, leaving 10 bases between the germline ends. The CDR3 contains 14 residues. The CDR3 spells CASSLDAELDTQYF. CDR3 DNA sequence: TGTGCCAGCAGCTTAGATGCCGAGCTTGATACGCAGTATTTT.

This clonotype was counted ten times or more. The chain is built from TRBV20-1 and TRBJ2-5, with D maybe TRBD1 (6 bases). Germline-derived CDR1 and CDR2 are DFQATT and SNEGSKA (reference sequence). The CDR3 consists of 13 residues. Trimming stripped 6 bases from V and 5 bases from J, with 16 bases between. CDR3 sequence: CSAPRGLGETQYF. CDR3 nucleotide sequence: TGCAGTGCCCCCAGGGGCCTGGGGGAGACCCAGTACTTC.

This clonotype was counted a few times. A junction end diverges from the germline sequence, so it may reflect a read error. This chain connects TRBV11-3 to TRBJ2-2, with D perhaps given as TRBD1 or TRBD2 (5 bases each). The CDR3 extends over 12 amino acids. The germline V gene has CDR1 SGHNT and CDR2 YENEEA. For the CDR3, the DNA is TGTGCCAGCAGCCCCCCTTTGGGGGAACTGTTTTTT. It yields the protein CASSPPLGELFF.

This clonotype was observed a handful of times. The chain couples TRBV29-1 to TRBJ2-7; D not resolved. V was cut by 4 bases and J by 6 bases, with 10 bases left in between. CDR1 SQVTM and CDR2 ANQGSEA come from the germline V gene. This CDR3 has 11 residues. The CDR3, as DNA: TGCAGCGTTGGAAGGGCCCGCGAGCAGTACTTC. Amino acid sequence: CSVGRAREQYF.

This clonotype was counted at least ten times. This chain connects TRBV27 to TRBJ2-5; D call uncertain. This CDR3 spans 13 amino acids. Germline assignment: CDR1 MNHEY and CDR2 SMNVEV (reference sequence). The V gene lost 5 bases and the J gene lost 4 bases, with 11 bases spanning the gap. This CDR3 is CASSPLGGETQYF. The CDR3 coding sequence is TGTGCCAGCAGTCCTCTGGGTGGAGAGACCCAGTACTTC.

This clonotype was detected only a few times. The J gene is TRBJ2-1, the V gene TRBV30, with D perhaps being TRBD1 or TRBD2 (5 bases each). The CDR3 runs 15 residues. CDR1 and CDR2 (germline): GTSNPN, SVGIG (reference sequence). Between the trimmed V and J ends, which lost 2 bases and 4 bases, there was a span of 15 bases. The CDR3 is CAWSKGRDPYNEQFF. The CDR3 region has the DNA TGTGCCTGGAGTAAGGGTAGGGACCCTTACAATGAGCAGTTCTTC.

The chain carries TRBV20-1 and TRBJ1-5; 9 bases agree with TRBD1. Germline assignment: CDR1 DFQATT and CDR2 SNEGSKA (reference sequence). This CDR3 is built from 13 residues. The trim removed 5 bases at V and 2 bases at J, leaving 1 base unmatched. The CDR3 loop is CSAGDRGNQPQHF. Here the CDR3 DNA reads TGCAGTGCTGGGGACAGGGGCAATCAGCCCCAGCATTTT.

This clonotype was observed a handful of times. The chain uses TRBV2 and TRBJ2-7; 8 nucleotides match TRBD1. V shed 4 bases, J shed 4 bases, and the junction held 6 bases outside the gene matches. CDR3 length: 14 residues. Germline assignment: CDR1 SNHLY and CDR2 FYNNEI. The CDR3 spells CASSGTGTGYEQYF. The CDR3 nucleotides read TGTGCCAGCAGTGGAACCGGGACAGGTTACGAGCAGTACTTC.

This clonotype showed up just a few times. The chain couples TRBV6-2 or TRBV6-3 to TRBJ1-1; D is undetermined. CDR1 and CDR2 (germline): MNHEY, SVGEGT. CDR3 length: 13 amino acids. Between the trimmed V and J ends, which lost 9 bases and 4 bases, there was a span of 15 bases. CDR3 loop: CASGSSVFTEAFF. CDR3 DNA sequence: TGTGCCAGTGGATCTTCGGTCTTCACTGAAGCTTTCTTT.

The chain couples TRBV20-1 to TRBJ2-7; 7 positions agree with TRBD2. Germline-derived CDR1 and CDR2 are DFQATT and SNEGSKA (reference sequence). The length of the CDR3 is 14 residues. V lost 4 bases to trimming and J lost 2 bases; unmatched junction nucleotides: 8. In DNA, the CDR3 is TGCAGTGCTACAAGCGGGACCTCTGCCTACGAGCAGTACTTC. This codes for CSATSGTSAYEQYF.